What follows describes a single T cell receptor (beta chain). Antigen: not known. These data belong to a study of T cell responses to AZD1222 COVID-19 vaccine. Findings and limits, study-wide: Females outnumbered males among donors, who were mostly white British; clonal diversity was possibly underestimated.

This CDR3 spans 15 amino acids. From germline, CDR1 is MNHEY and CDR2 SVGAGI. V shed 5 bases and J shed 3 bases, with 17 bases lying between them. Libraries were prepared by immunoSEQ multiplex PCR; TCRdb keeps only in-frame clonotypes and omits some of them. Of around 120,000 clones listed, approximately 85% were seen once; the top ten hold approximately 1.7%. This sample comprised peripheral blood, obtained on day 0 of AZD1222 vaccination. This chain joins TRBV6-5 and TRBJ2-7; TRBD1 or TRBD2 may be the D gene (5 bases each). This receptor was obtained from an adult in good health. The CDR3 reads CASSPTGPTFYEQYF. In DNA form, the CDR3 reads TGTGCCAGCAGTCCAACGGGACCAACTTTCTACGAGCAGTACTTC.